The 19 T cell receptor beta chains presented below share a single source sample, sequenced in a study of T cell responses to AZD1222 COVID-19 vaccine. Produced via immunoSEQ multiplex PCR; TCRdb's table is partial and in-frame only. The data show 87,000 or so clones, approximately 91% seen once. The material sequenced was peripheral blood, taken on day 0 of AZD1222 vaccination. The receptors shown here come from an adult in good health.

CDR3 sequence: CASSGRGGLNTEAFF. CDR3 nucleotides: TGCGCCAGCAGTGGACGTGGGGGGTTGAACACTGAAGCTTTCTTT. This chain connects TRBV10-2 to TRBJ1-1; perhaps TRBD1 as D (5 bases). Germline CDR1 and CDR2: WSHSY and SAAADI. This CDR3 comprises 15 residues. V shed 4 bases and J shed 0 bases, with 12 bases lying between them.

The chain couples TRBV5-5 to TRBJ1-1; a possible D gene is TRBD1 (5 bases). The CDR3 runs 14 residues. Germline CDR1 and CDR2: SGHKS and YYEKEE (reference sequence). The germline V and J ends were trimmed by 0 bases and 2 bases, with 8 bases remaining between them. The CDR3: CASSLGGINTEAFF. CDR3 nucleotide sequence: TGTGCCAGCAGCTTGGGGGGGATAAACACTGAAGCTTTCTTT.

This chain joins TRBV5-4 and TRBJ2-3, with TRBD2 identical over 7 bases. J lost 5 bases, V lost 4 bases, and 13 bases had no gene match. The length of the CDR3 is 16 residues. In germline, CDR1 is SGHNT, CDR2 YYREEE (reference sequence). The CDR3 protein is CASSPGTTHRQDTQYF. CDR3 coding DNA: TGTGCCAGCAGCCCGGGGACTACCCACCGGCAAGATACGCAGTATTTT.

The CDR3 here is CASSFWRGGQDTQYF. In DNA, the CDR3 is TGTGCCAGCAGCTTCTGGCGGGGGGGCCAAGATACGCAGTATTTT. The chain joins TRBV7-9 to TRBJ2-3, with 9 bases matching TRBD2. The ends lost 3 bases at V and 5 bases at J; junction bases unmatched: 6. The CDR3 loop spans 15 amino acids. Per germline, CDR1 SEHNR and CDR2 FQNEAQ (reference sequence).

The count of this clone is one. The chain joins TRBV19 to TRBJ2-7, with 8 positions matching TRBD1. The CDR3 covers 15 residues. Germline values: CDR1 LNHDA, CDR2 SQIVND (reference sequence). V dropped 5 bases and J dropped 5; count of bases not matched to a gene: 11. The CDR3 nucleotides read TGTGCCAGTAGTCTGGCAGGGACAGGACTTAACGAGCAGTACTTC. This codes for CASSLAGTGLNEQYF.

In its sample, this clone was seen once. The J gene is TRBJ1-5, the V gene TRBV6-5; 10 nucleotides align to TRBD1. Germline V gene data show CDR1 as MNHEY and CDR2 as SVGAGI. CDR3 size: 15 residues. The J segment lost 9 bases and the V segment lost 5 bases, leaving 10 bases of the junction unmatched. CDR3 bases: TGTGCCAGCAGTCCCTCGACAGGGGGCTATGGGCCCCAGCATTTT. As protein: CASSPSTGGYGPQHF.

V gene TRBV5-1 combines with J gene TRBJ2-1; 11 nucleotides match TRBD1. CDR3 size: 18 residues. V trimming: 5 bases; J trimming: 1 base; junction bases outside the gene matches: 11. Per the germline V gene, CDR1 is SGHRS and CDR2 is YFSETQ. CDR3 protein: CASSRPGQGGHSYNEQFF. DNA for the CDR3: TGCGCCAGCAGTCGTCCGGGACAGGGGGGACATTCCTACAATGAGCAGTTCTTC.

This clone was recorded once. V gene TRBV5-4 combines with J gene TRBJ2-1, with 7 bases that match TRBD2. After removal of 7 bases from V and 5 bases from J, the junction contained 12 bases not matched to a gene. Germline loops: CDR1 SGHNT, CDR2 YYREEE (reference sequence). CDR3 length: 15 amino acids. CDR3 region: CASRLGGEGNNEQFF. As DNA, the CDR3 is TGTGCCAGCCGCCTGGGGGGGGAGGGTAACAATGAGCAGTTCTTC.

The V gene is TRBV7-9, the J gene TRBJ1-1; 8 nucleotides line up with TRBD1. The germline gives CDR1 SEHNR, CDR2 FQNEAQ (reference sequence). CDR3 length: 12 amino acids. The V gene end was trimmed by 3 bases and the J gene end by 10 bases; junction bases not matched to a gene: 4. CDR3 bases: TGTGCCAGCAGCTTGGACAGGGACGCAGCTTTCTTT. This encodes CASSLDRDAAFF.

This sequence joins TRBV4-2 and TRBJ1-2; TRBD1 matches at 9 bases. V was pared by 0 bases and J by 10 bases, with 12 bases of the junction left unmatched. CDR3 length equals 16 residues. Germline V gene sequence: CDR1 LGHNA, CDR2 YNFKEQ. CDR3 residues: CASSQDGGGTGSLYTF. As DNA, the CDR3 is TGTGCCAGCAGCCAAGATGGGGGAGGGACAGGGTCCCTCTACACCTTC.

The chain has TRBV27 and TRBJ2-7, with D unresolved. CDR3 length: 11 residues. Trimming removed 10 bases at V and 1 base at J, with 8 bases between. Germline loops: CDR1 MNHEY, CDR2 SMNVEV (reference sequence). The CDR3 loop reads CATSNSYEQYF. CDR3 nucleotide sequence: TGTGCCACTTCGAATTCCTACGAGCAGTACTTC.

The chain is built from TRBV7-2 and TRBJ2-7, with D hard to call. CDR1 is SGHTA, CDR2 FQGNSA, per germline. Trimming stripped 8 bases from V and 6 bases from J, with 17 bases between. This CDR3 has 13 residues. Here the CDR3 DNA reads TGTGCCAGCTCTATAAGGGCCCAGCGCGAGCAGTACTTC. Translated, it gives CASSIRAQREQYF. The variable domain in full, with the rest retrieved from reference TRBV7-2 and TRBJ2-7, is GAGVSQSPSNKVTEKGKDVELRCDPISGHTALYWYRQSLGQGLEFLIYFQGNSAPDKSGLPSDRFSAERTGGSVSTLTIQRTQQEDSAVYLCASSIRAQREQYFGPGTRLTVT.

The chain links TRBV4-1 to TRBJ2-5; D is undetermined. The CDR3 extends over 12 amino acids. The germline gives CDR1 MGHRA, CDR2 YSYEKL. The V and J ends lost 5 bases and 4 bases respectively, with 8 bases between them. In DNA, the CDR3 is TGCGCCAGCAGCTTTGGCGGAGAGACCCAGTACTTC. This encodes CASSFGGETQYF.

V usage is TRBV6-5 and J usage is TRBJ1-2; 8 bases agree with TRBD1. CDR3 length equals 14 residues. With 6 bases clipped from V and 0 bases from J, the junction kept 3 bases outside the gene matches. Germline V gene lookup returns CDR1 MNHEY and CDR2 SVGAGI. The CDR3 is CASRPTGANYGYTF. In nucleotides, the CDR3 is TGTGCCAGCAGACCGACAGGGGCTAACTATGGCTACACCTTC.

The rearrangement links TRBV4-1 to TRBJ2-7; D gene ambiguous. Germline V gene sequence: CDR1 MGHRA, CDR2 YSYEKL. This CDR3 region has 13 residues. The V and J ends lost 3 bases and 3 bases respectively, with 9 bases between them. CDR3 coding DNA: TGCGCCAGCAGCCAGACAAATTTCTACGAGCAGTACTTC. Its translation: CASSQTNFYEQYF.

The genes are TRBV30 and TRBJ2-3, with no clear D. Trimming pared 3 bases from V and 2 bases from J, leaving 12 bases between. Germline-derived CDR1 and CDR2 are GTSNPN and SVGIG (reference sequence). The CDR3 runs 14 residues. Written as DNA, the CDR3 is TGTGCCTGGAGGTGGGCCGTTAACACAGATACGCAGTATTTT. Residues: CAWRWAVNTDTQYF.

V usage is TRBV11-2 and J usage is TRBJ2-7; TRBD1 matches 11 bases. Germline values: CDR1 SGHAT, CDR2 FQNNGV. V trimming: 5 bases; J trimming: 2 bases; junction bases outside the gene matches: 5. This CDR3 comprises 15 residues. The CDR3 sequence is CASSDRTGGPYEQYF. The CDR3 DNA sequence: TGTGCCAGCAGCGACCGGACAGGGGGCCCCTACGAGCAGTACTTC.

This clone was observed a few times. CDR3 residues: CASSPGTGYGYTF. The CDR3 nucleotides read TGTGCCAGCAGTCCTGGGACAGGTTATGGCTACACCTTC. The V and J genes are TRBV27 and TRBJ1-2; TRBD1 aligns across 8 bases. Per germline, CDR1 MNHEY and CDR2 SMNVEV (reference sequence). The CDR3 loop spans 13 amino acids. V dropped 5 bases and J dropped 5; count of bases not matched to a gene: 4.

This clone was seen a single time. The chain couples TRBV5-8 to TRBJ2-3, with 7 bases matching TRBD2. The germline V gene has CDR1 SGHTS and CDR2 YDEGEE. The CDR3 has 16 amino acids. With 4 bases clipped from V and 0 bases from J, the junction kept 8 bases outside the gene matches. The CDR3 here is CASSRRAGPSTDTQYF. DNA for the CDR3: TGTGCCAGCAGCCGGAGAGCGGGGCCTAGCACAGATACGCAGTATTTT. Drawing the rest from reference TRBV5-8 and TRBJ2-3, the complete variable domain is EAGVTQSPTHLIKTRGQQATLRCSPISGHTSVYWYQQALGLGLQFLLWYDEGEERNRGNFPPRFSGRQFPNYSSELNVNALELEDSALYLCASSRRAGPSTDTQYFGPGTRLTVL.